The 18 T cell receptor beta chains below come from one sample, sequenced in a study of follicular helper T cells after annual influenza vaccination. Profiled with immunoSEQ multiplex PCR; TCRdb holds only in-frame clones, not every one. There are some 9,600 clones in the sample; 65% to 85% occur only once, and approximately 0.43% lies in the top ten. As for time point: 2015-2016 season, 7 days after influenza vaccination. The sample was CXCR5+ CD38- circulating T follicular helper cells from blood, taken 7 days after influenza vaccination. Subset reported: circulating Tfh, non-naive CD4+CXCR5+PD-1+ (ICOS+CD38+ or ICOS-CD38-). These receptors all come from an adult who received the influenza vaccine.

This clone came up a few times. This sequence joins TRBV2 and TRBJ2-7, with TRBD1 identical over 7 bases. V lost 5 bases to trimming and J lost 7 bases; unmatched junction nucleotides: 11. The germline CDR1 and CDR2 sequences are SNHLY and FYNNEI. The CDR3 length is 14 residues. The CDR3 protein is CASSWTGSASEQYF. DNA of the CDR3: TGTGCCAGCAGTTGGACAGGAAGTGCCTCGGAGCAGTACTTC.

This clone came up once. CDR3 sequence reads: CASSARDRGHVNIQYF. The CDR3 bases are TGTGCCAGCAGCGCCCGGGACAGGGGCCATGTGAACATTCAGTACTTC. This chain connects TRBV21-1 to TRBJ2-4; the tabulated D call, TRBD1, remains unverified against the DNA. TRBV21-1 is flagged as a pseudogene. The CDR3 is 16 residues long.

This clone has just a few counts. V usage is TRBV7-9 and J usage is TRBJ2-2; the D is unclear. Germline V gene sequence: CDR1 SEHNR, CDR2 FQNEAQ (reference sequence). Deletions cut 2 bases from V and 0 bases from J, with 7 bases between. The CDR3 loop spans 15 amino acids. The CDR3 spells CASSLSTSNTGELFF. The CDR3 DNA reads as TGTGCCAGCAGCTTAAGTACCTCGAACACCGGGGAGCTGTTTTTT.

This clone appeared once. The rearrangement links TRBV11-3 to TRBJ1-1, with D possibly being TRBD1 (5 bases). V lost 0 bases, J lost 7 bases, and 9 bases lay in between. Germline V gene lookup returns CDR1 SGHNT and CDR2 YENEEA. This CDR3 comprises 13 residues. The CDR3 here is CASSLETGDEAFF. The CDR3 DNA reads TGTGCCAGCAGCTTAGAAACAGGCGATGAAGCTTTCTTT.

The V and J genes are TRBV6-1 and TRBJ1-5; 10 bases align to TRBD1. The germline CDR1 and CDR2 sequences are MNHNS and SASEGT. This CDR3 has 17 amino acids. J was trimmed by 5 bases and V by 2 bases; bases with no gene match: 9. CDR3 sequence (DNA): TGTGCCAGCAGTGAACTCCCTGACAGGGGGCAGGATCAGCCCCAGCATTTT. Its translation: CASSELPDRGQDQPQHF.

The rearrangement uses TRBV5-4 and TRBJ2-7; possible D gene TRBD1, 6 bases. This CDR3 has 14 amino acids. V lost 0 bases, J lost 2 bases, and 9 bases lay in between. Germline V CDR1 and CDR2: SGHNT, YYREEE (reference sequence). CDR3: CASSLGQDTYEQYF. CDR3 in DNA: TGTGCCAGCAGCTTGGGACAGGACACCTACGAGCAGTACTTC.

V is TRBV4-3 and J is TRBJ2-2; 12 positions agree with TRBD1. The V and J ends lost 1 base and 3 bases, in that order; junction bases with no gene match: 3. Germline V CDR1 and CDR2: LGHNA, YSLEER. The CDR3 contains 17 residues. DNA of the CDR3: TGCGCCAGCAGCCAAGGGGACAGGGGGCCCGACACCGGGGAGCTGTTTTTT. This translates into CASSQGDRGPDTGELFF.

The chain uses TRBV19 and TRBJ2-3, with D hard to call. Germline CDR1 is LNHDA and CDR2 is SQIVND (reference sequence). The CDR3 has 15 amino acids. Trimming took 7 bases from V and 1 from J, leaving 15 bases between them. CDR3: CASNSESLGTDTQYF. In DNA form, the CDR3 reads TGTGCCAGTAACTCCGAATCTCTTGGCACAGATACGCAGTATTTT. The whole variable domain, remainder taken from reference TRBV19 and TRBJ2-3, is DGGITQSPKYLFRKEGQNVTLSCEQNLNHDAMYWYRQDPGQGLRLIYYSQIVNDFQKGDIAEGYSVSREKKESFPLTVTSAQKNPTAFYLCASNSESLGTDTQYFGPGTRLTVL.

The chain employs TRBV6-5 and TRBJ2-7; TRBD2 matches 8 bases. Per germline, CDR1 MNHEY and CDR2 SVGAGI. Trimming at V came to 0 bases and at J to 2 bases, leaving 6 bases not matched to a gene. This CDR3 has 16 amino acids. For the CDR3, the DNA is TGTGCCAGCAGTTACTCAGGGGGTAGCGGGGCCTACGAGCAGTACTTC. It encodes CASSYSGGSGAYEQYF.

The chain combines TRBV9 with TRBJ2-3, with D possibly TRBD1 on 6 matching bases. Per germline, CDR1 SGDLS and CDR2 YYNGEE. CDR3 length equals 13 residues. V was cut by 0 bases and J by 4 bases, with 6 bases left in between. CDR3 bases: TGTGCCAGCAGCGTAGAGGGGGCAGATACGCAGTATTTT. It encodes CASSVEGADTQYF.

V usage is TRBV12-5 and J usage is TRBJ2-3, with 9 bases identical to TRBD1. Germline CDR1 is LGHNT and CDR2 is FRNRAP. This CDR3 spans 15 amino acids. V was pared by 3 bases and J by 0 bases, with 1 base of the junction left unmatched. CDR3 in amino acids: CASGFGTGSTDTQYF. The CDR3 DNA follows: TGTGCTAGTGGTTTCGGGACAGGGAGCACAGATACGCAGTATTTT.

Only one count was recorded for this clone. The chain carries TRBV9 and TRBJ2-1, with TRBD2 identical over 8 bases. V was clipped by 1 base and J by 12 bases; unmatched bases: 12. Germline V gives CDR1 SGDLS, CDR2 YYNGEE. The CDR3 runs to 15 residues. DNA of the CDR3: TGTGCCAGCAGCGTACCGGGACTAGGAGGGAACGTGCAGTTCTTC. It codes for CASSVPGLGGNVQFF.

J is TRBJ1-2 and V is TRBV30; D gene ambiguous. Trimming took off 4 bases at V and 4 bases at J, with 7 bases between the two ends. This CDR3 spans 11 amino acids. Germline V gene sequence: CDR1 GTSNPN, CDR2 SVGIG (reference sequence). The CDR3 DNA reads TGTGCCTGGACTTTGGGCTATGGCTACACCTTC. Translation: CAWTLGYGYTF.

J is TRBJ2-1 and V is TRBV5-1, with TRBD1 identical over 8 bases. The CDR3 extends over 15 amino acids. Germline CDR1 is SGHRS and CDR2 is YFSETQ. J was trimmed by 4 bases and V by 0 bases; bases with no gene match: 3. Written as DNA, the CDR3 is TGCGCCAGCAGCTTGGCGGGACAGGCATACAATGAGCAGTTCTTC. Its protein product is CASSLAGQAYNEQFF. Variable domain in full (rest from reference TRBV5-1 and TRBJ2-1): KAGVTQTPRYLIKTRGQQVTLSCSPISGHRSVSWYQQTPGQGLQFLFEYFSETQRNKGNFPGRFSGRQFSNSRSEMNVSTLELGDSALYLCASSLAGQAYNEQFFGPGTRLTVL.

The table lists this clone with a count of one. J is TRBJ2-1 and V is TRBV19; 12 nucleotides agree with TRBD2. The junction had 17 bases not matched to a gene; V was cut back by 7 bases and J by 10 bases. There are 17 residues in the CDR3. Germline values: CDR1 LNHDA, CDR2 SQIVND (reference sequence). CDR3 in amino acids: CASTPPDSSGGAREQFF. Here the CDR3 DNA reads TGTGCCAGTACCCCTCCGGACTCTAGCGGGGGGGCTAGGGAGCAGTTCTTC. The full variable domain, in which reference TRBV19 and TRBJ2-1 provide the parts outside the CDR3, is DGGITQSPKYLFRKEGQNVTLSCEQNLNHDAMYWYRQDPGQGLRLIYYSQIVNDFQKGDIAEGYSVSREKKESFPLTVTSAQKNPTAFYLCASTPPDSSGGAREQFFGPGTRLTVL.

The chain is built from TRBV6-6 and TRBJ2-2, with a tentative D call TRBD1 (6 bases). Germline V CDR1 and CDR2: MNHNY, SVGAGI (reference sequence). The CDR3 sequence is 15 residues long. V dropped 2 bases and J dropped 6 bases, with 13 bases sitting between them. In DNA form, the CDR3 reads TGTGCCAGCAGTTACGGGTCCAACAGGGCCGGGGAGCTGTTTTTT. Its translation: CASSYGSNRAGELFF.

Note on this clone: The germline gene is not matched at one end of the junction; a read error may be the cause. The chain employs TRBV10-1 and TRBJ2-7, with TRBD1 as a possible D gene (6 bases). Germline CDR1 and CDR2: WNHNN and SYGVQD (reference sequence). CDR3 length equals 13 residues. CDR3 DNA sequence: TGCGCCAGCAGTTCTTCAGGGGTCAACGATCAGTACTTC. The encoded protein is CASSSSGVNDQYF.

J is TRBJ1-1 and V is TRBV29-1; perhaps TRBD1 as D (5 bases). Germline CDR1 reads SQVTM; CDR2 reads ANQGSEA. V was pared by 0 bases and J by 7 bases, with 15 bases between. This CDR3 is built from 14 residues. CDR3 region: CSVEDRGRGGEAFF. The DNA for the CDR3 is TGCAGCGTTGAAGATCGGGGGAGGGGAGGTGAAGCTTTCTTT.